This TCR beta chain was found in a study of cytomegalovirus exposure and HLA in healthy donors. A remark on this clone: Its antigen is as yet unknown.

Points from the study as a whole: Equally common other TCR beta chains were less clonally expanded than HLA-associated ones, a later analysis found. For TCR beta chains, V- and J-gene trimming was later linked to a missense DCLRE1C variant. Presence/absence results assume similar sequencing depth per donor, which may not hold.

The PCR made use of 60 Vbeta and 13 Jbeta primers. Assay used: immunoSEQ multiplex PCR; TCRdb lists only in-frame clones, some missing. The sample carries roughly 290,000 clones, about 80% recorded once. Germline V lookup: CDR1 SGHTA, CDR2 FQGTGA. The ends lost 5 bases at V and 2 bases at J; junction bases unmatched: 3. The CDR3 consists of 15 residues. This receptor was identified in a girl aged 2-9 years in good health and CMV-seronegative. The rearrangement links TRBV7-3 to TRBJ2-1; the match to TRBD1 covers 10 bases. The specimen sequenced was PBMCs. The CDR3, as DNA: TGTGCCAGCAGCCCCGGGACAGGGGCCTACAATGAGCAGTTCTTC. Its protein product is CASSPGTGAYNEQFF. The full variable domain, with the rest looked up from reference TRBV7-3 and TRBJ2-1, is GAGVSQTPSNKVTEKGKYVELRCDPISGHTALYWYRQSLGQGPEFLIYFQGTGAADDSGLPNDRFFAVRPEGSVSTLKIQRTERGDSAVYLCASSPGTGAYNEQFFGPGTRLTVL.